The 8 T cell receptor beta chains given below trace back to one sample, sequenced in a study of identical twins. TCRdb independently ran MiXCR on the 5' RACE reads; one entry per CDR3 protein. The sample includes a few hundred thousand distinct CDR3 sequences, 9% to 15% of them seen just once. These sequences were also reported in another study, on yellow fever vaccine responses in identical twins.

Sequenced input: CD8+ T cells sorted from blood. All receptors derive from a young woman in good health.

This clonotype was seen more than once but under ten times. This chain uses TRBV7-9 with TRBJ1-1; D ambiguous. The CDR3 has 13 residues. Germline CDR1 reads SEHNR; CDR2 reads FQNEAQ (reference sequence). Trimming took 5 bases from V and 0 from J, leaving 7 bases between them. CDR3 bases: TGTGCCAGCAGCCCCTCGATGAACACTGAAGCTTTCTTT. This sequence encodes CASSPSMNTEAFF.

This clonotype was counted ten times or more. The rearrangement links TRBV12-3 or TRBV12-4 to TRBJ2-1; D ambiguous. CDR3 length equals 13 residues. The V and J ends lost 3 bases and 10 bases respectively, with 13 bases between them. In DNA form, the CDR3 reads TGTGCCAGCAGTTTTTCTGAGCTTCGCGAGCAGTTCTTC. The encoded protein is CASSFSELREQFF.

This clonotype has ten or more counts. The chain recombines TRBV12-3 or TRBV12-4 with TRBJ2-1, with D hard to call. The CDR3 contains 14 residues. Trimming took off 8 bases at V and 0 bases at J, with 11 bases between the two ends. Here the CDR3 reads CASGESASYNEQFF. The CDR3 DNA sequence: TGTGCCAGCGGGGAATCGGCCTCCTACAATGAGCAGTTCTTC.

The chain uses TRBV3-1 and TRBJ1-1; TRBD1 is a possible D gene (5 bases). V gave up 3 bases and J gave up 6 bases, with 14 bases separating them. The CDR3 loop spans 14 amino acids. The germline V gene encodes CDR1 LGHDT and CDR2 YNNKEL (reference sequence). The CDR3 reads CASSQKRWGAEAFF. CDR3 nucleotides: TGTGCCAGCAGCCAGAAGAGATGGGGGGCTGAAGCTTTCTTT.

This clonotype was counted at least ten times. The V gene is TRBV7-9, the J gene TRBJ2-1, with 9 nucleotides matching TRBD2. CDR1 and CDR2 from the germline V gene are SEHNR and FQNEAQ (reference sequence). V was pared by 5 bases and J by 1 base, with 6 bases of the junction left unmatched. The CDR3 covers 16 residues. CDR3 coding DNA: TGTGCCAGCAGCGAGCGGGGGGAGTGGTCCTACAATGAGCAGTTCTTC. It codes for CASSERGEWSYNEQFF.

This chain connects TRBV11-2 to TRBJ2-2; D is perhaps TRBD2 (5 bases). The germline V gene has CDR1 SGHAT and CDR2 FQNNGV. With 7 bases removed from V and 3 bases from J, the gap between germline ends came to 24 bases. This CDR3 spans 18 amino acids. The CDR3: CASNLWFASSADTGELFF. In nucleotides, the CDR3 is TGTGCCAGCAATCTCTGGTTTGCTTCATCAGCGGACACCGGGGAGCTGTTTTTT. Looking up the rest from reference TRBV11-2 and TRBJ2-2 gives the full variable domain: EAGVAQSPRYKIIEKRQSVAFWCNPISGHATLYWYQQILGQGPKLLIQFQNNGVVDDSQLPKDRFSAERLKGVDSTLKIQPAKLEDSAVYLCASNLWFASSADTGELFFGEGSRLTVL.

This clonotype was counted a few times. The CDR3 DNA reads as TGTGCCAGCAGTGAAGATCCGTCTGCAGATACGCAGTATTTT. It encodes CASSEDPSADTQYF. The chain joins TRBV2 to TRBJ2-3, with D unclear. CDR1 is SNHLY and CDR2 is FYNNEI in the germline V gene. The CDR3 extends over 14 amino acids. V lost 1 base and J 4 bases, leaving 9 bases between the germline ends.

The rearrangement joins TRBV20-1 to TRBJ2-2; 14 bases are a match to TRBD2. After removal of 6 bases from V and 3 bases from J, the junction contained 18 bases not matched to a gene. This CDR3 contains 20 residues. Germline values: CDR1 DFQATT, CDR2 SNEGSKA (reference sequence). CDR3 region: CSAPPGLAGGRVSDTGELFF. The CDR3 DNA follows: TGCAGTGCCCCCCCAGGACTAGCGGGGGGCCGGGTATCAGACACCGGGGAGCTGTTTTTT.